A single sample is the source of the 27 T cell receptor beta chains below, sequenced in a study of blood T cell repertoires in COVID-19. Assay: immunoSEQ multiplex PCR; the TCRdb copy retains only in-frame clones and omits some. The sample holds 430,000 or so clones, about 88% seen once. Sequenced sample: PBMCs or T cells enriched from blood (not recorded which). All receptors derive from a woman aged 18-30 years who had been exposed to COVID-19.

CDR3 residues: CATSRELEQGYHQPQHF. CDR3 DNA: TGTGCCACCAGCAGAGAACTTGAACAGGGTTATCATCAGCCCCAGCATTTT. The rearrangement links TRBV15 to TRBJ1-5, with a tentative D call TRBD1 (6 bases). Germline-derived CDR1 and CDR2 are LNHNV and YYDKDF (reference sequence). The V and J ends lost 0 bases and 5 bases respectively, with 17 bases between them. The CDR3 contains 17 residues.

The chain is built from TRBV19 and TRBJ2-5, with 9 positions matching TRBD1. This CDR3 is 17 amino acids long. V dropped 0 bases and J dropped 5; count of bases not matched to a gene: 10. Looked up from germline, CDR1 is LNHDA and CDR2 is SQIVND (reference sequence). This CDR3 is CASSIDLLLDRGETQYF. The DNA for the CDR3 is TGTGCCAGTAGTATAGATCTTCTTTTGGACAGGGGCGAGACCCAGTACTTC.

This clone has a handful of counts. V is TRBV18 and J is TRBJ1-2, with 11 positions matching TRBD1. This CDR3 comprises 14 residues. Germline-derived CDR1 and CDR2 are KGHSH and LQKENI. Trimming at V came to 4 bases and at J to 3 bases, leaving 1 base not matched to a gene. CDR3 sequence reads: CASSRTGGDYGYTF. The CDR3 bases are TGTGCCAGCTCACGGACAGGGGGCGACTATGGCTACACCTTC.

The chain employs TRBV29-1 and TRBJ2-7; 9 bases are shared with TRBD1. Trimming removed 6 bases from V and 3 bases from J; junction bases left unmatched: 9. The CDR3 consists of 14 residues. CDR1 and CDR2 from the germline V gene are SQVTM and ANQGSEA. The CDR3 coding sequence is TGCAGCGTCGGGACAGGGCGGGAAATCTACGAGCAGTACTTC. Amino acid sequence: CSVGTGREIYEQYF.

The chain combines TRBV7-2 with TRBJ1-2; the match to TRBD1 covers 10 bases. V lost 5 bases to trimming and J lost 4 bases; unmatched junction nucleotides: 10. Germline-derived CDR1 and CDR2 are SGHTA and FQGNSA. The CDR3 is made up of 16 amino acids. The CDR3 sequence: CASSQEGTGALYGYTF. The DNA of the CDR3 is TGTGCCAGCAGCCAAGAGGGGACAGGGGCCCTCTATGGCTACACCTTC.

The rearrangement joins TRBV29-1 to TRBJ1-1, with D maybe TRBD1 (6 bases). Trimming left V 4 bases short and J 4 bases short, with 16 bases between. This CDR3 has 14 residues. In germline, CDR1 is SQVTM, CDR2 ANQGSEA. CDR3 amino acids: CSVVPRVQGTEAFF. Written as DNA, the CDR3 is TGCAGCGTTGTTCCCCGAGTACAGGGCACTGAAGCTTTCTTT.

This sequence joins TRBV7-8 and TRBJ2-7; D not certain. Trimming cost V 2 bases and J 0 bases, with 11 bases left between them. Germline V gene data show CDR1 as SGHVS and CDR2 as FQNEAQ. The CDR3 consists of 15 residues. In DNA, the CDR3 is TGTGCCAGCAGCTTAAACGCGCCGAACTCCTACGAGCAGTACTTC. It codes for CASSLNAPNSYEQYF.

This rearrangement joins TRBV27 to TRBJ1-6, with TRBD1 identical over 8 bases. The CDR3 spans 15 residues. Unmatched junction bases numbered 11, after V lost 5 bases and J lost 11 bases. From germline, CDR1 is MNHEY and CDR2 SMNVEV (reference sequence). The DNA for the CDR3 is TGTGCCAGCAGTCCAACGCCGACAGGGGTTACACCCCTCCACTTT. Protein product: CASSPTPTGVTPLHF.

This chain joins TRBV5-8 and TRBJ2-7; D possibly corresponds to TRBD1 (5 bases). Germline CDR1 is SGHTS and CDR2 is YDEGEE. V gave up 1 base and J gave up 3 bases, with 8 bases separating them. The CDR3 totals 13 residues. The CDR3 sequence: CASSLRQSYEQYF. The CDR3 DNA is TGTGCCAGCAGCTTGAGACAGAGCTACGAGCAGTACTTC.

The J gene is TRBJ2-7, the V gene TRBV9; 13 bases are shared with TRBD2. CDR3 length: 15 amino acids. The germline V gene encodes CDR1 SGDLS and CDR2 YYNGEE. J was trimmed by 4 bases and V by 5 bases; bases with no gene match: 6. CDR3 sequence: CASRGLAGPMYEQYF. The CDR3 DNA sequence: TGTGCCAGCAGGGGACTAGCGGGACCTATGTACGAGCAGTACTTC.

CDR3 sequence (DNA): TGTGCCAGCAGCTATTCACCCGACAGGTCCACCTACGAGCAGTACTTC. Its translation: CASSYSPDRSTYEQYF. V and J are TRBV7-2 and TRBJ2-7, with D perhaps TRBD1 (6 bases). V lost 4 bases, J lost 2 bases, and 18 bases lay in between. Looked up from germline, CDR1 is SGHTA and CDR2 is FQGNSA. The CDR3 totals 16 residues.

This chain connects TRBV5-1 to TRBJ2-7; TRBD1 agrees at 7 bases. The CDR3 totals 15 residues. J was trimmed by 2 bases and V by 3 bases; bases with no gene match: 8. In germline, CDR1 is SGHRS, CDR2 YFSETQ. The CDR3 DNA reads TGCGCCAGCAGCTCCACCCCGGGACAGACCTACGAGCAGTACTTC. It translates to CASSSTPGQTYEQYF.

The genes are TRBV3-1 (or the pseudogene TRBV3-2) and TRBJ2-5, with D unresolved. The CDR3 sequence is 14 residues long. V was cut by 3 bases and J by 4 bases, with 12 bases left in between. CDR1 is LGHDT, CDR2 YNNKEL, per germline (reference sequence). CDR3 bases: TGTGCCAGCAGCCAGCCCCCAGTATCAGAGACCCAGTACTTC. It is translated as CASSQPPVSETQYF.

This clone was observed once. The chain uses TRBV5-1 and TRBJ1-2; 7 positions agree with TRBD1. Germline CDR1 and CDR2: SGHRS and YFSETQ. The CDR3 runs to 14 residues. V lost 0 bases and J lost 4; bases outside the gene matches: 3. CDR3 sequence reads: CASSLDPGGYGYTF. CDR3 bases: TGCGCCAGCAGCTTGGACCCAGGGGGCTATGGCTACACCTTC.

The chain uses TRBV7-2 and TRBJ1-6; TRBD1 aligns across 7 bases. The CDR3 spans 17 residues. Per the germline V gene, CDR1 is SGHTA and CDR2 is FQGNSA. J lost 5 bases, V lost 0 bases, and 7 bases had no gene match. The CDR3, as DNA: TGTGCCAGCAGCTTAGCGTCAGGGACAGCTAATAATTCACCCCTCCACTTT. This gives the protein CASSLASGTANNSPLHF.

This clone was observed a single time. V is TRBV18 and J is TRBJ1-4, with 8 bases matching TRBD1. With V trimmed by 1 base and J by 0 bases, 4 bases remained unmatched. CDR1 KGHSH and CDR2 LQKENI come from the germline V gene. The CDR3 loop spans 17 amino acids. The DNA of the CDR3 is TGTGCCAGCTCACCACGGGACAGGTTTGCAACTAATGAAAAACTGTTTTTT. The encoded protein is CASSPRDRFATNEKLFF. The variable domain in full, with the rest retrieved from reference TRBV18 and TRBJ1-4, is NAGVMQNPRHLVRRRGQEARLRCSPMKGHSHVYWYRQLPEEGLKFMVYLQKENIIDESGMPKERFSAEFPKEGPSILRIQQVVRGDSAAYFCASSPRDRFATNEKLFFGSGTQLSVL.

The rearrangement uses TRBV18 and TRBJ1-2, with D perhaps TRBD1 (5 bases). The V end lost 1 base, the J end lost 6 bases, and 15 bases lay between the germline ends. This CDR3 is 15 amino acids long. Germline CDR1 is KGHSH and CDR2 is LQKENI. CDR3 sequence (DNA): TGTGCCAGCTCACCACAGGGGATGATTAGTCATGGCTACACCTTC. It codes for CASSPQGMISHGYTF. The full variable domain, with the rest looked up from reference TRBV18 and TRBJ1-2, is NAGVMQNPRHLVRRRGQEARLRCSPMKGHSHVYWYRQLPEEGLKFMVYLQKENIIDESGMPKERFSAEFPKEGPSILRIQQVVRGDSAAYFCASSPQGMISHGYTFGSGTRLTVV.

The chain recombines TRBV2 with TRBJ2-1; 9 positions agree with TRBD2. Trimming removed 4 bases from V and 3 bases from J; junction bases left unmatched: 7. The CDR3 runs to 16 residues. Germline-derived CDR1 and CDR2 are SNHLY and FYNNEI. The CDR3, as DNA: TGTGCCAGCAGTGCCCGGACTAGCGTTAACTACAATGAGCAGTTCTTC. Translated, it gives CASSARTSVNYNEQFF.

This clone has only one observation. V is TRBV7-2 and J is TRBJ2-7, with TRBD2 as a possible D gene (5 bases). CDR3 length: 15 amino acids. Between the trimmed V and J ends, which lost 5 bases and 0 bases, there was a span of 14 bases. Germline V gene lookup returns CDR1 SGHTA and CDR2 FQGNSA. The CDR3 reads CASSPAGAYSYEQYF. The CDR3 DNA follows: TGTGCCAGCAGCCCCGCGGGCGCCTACTCCTACGAGCAGTACTTC. The whole variable domain, filled in from reference TRBV7-2 and TRBJ2-7, reads GAGVSQSPSNKVTEKGKDVELRCDPISGHTALYWYRQSLGQGLEFLIYFQGNSAPDKSGLPSDRFSAERTGGSVSTLTIQRTQQEDSAVYLCASSPAGAYSYEQYFGPGTRLTVT.

This chain connects TRBV7-8 to TRBJ2-7; TRBD1 might be the D (6 bases). V lost 1 base and J lost 1, with 11 bases in between. Germline V gives CDR1 SGHVS, CDR2 FQNEAQ. This CDR3 comprises 15 residues. This CDR3 reads CASSLGGGYSYEQYF. DNA of the CDR3: TGTGCCAGCAGCTTAGGAGGGGGATATTCCTACGAGCAGTACTTC.

This chain uses TRBV6-1 with TRBJ2-3; 9 nucleotides match TRBD2. The CDR3 runs 16 residues. Germline assignment: CDR1 MNHNS and CDR2 SASEGT. V trimming: 4 bases; J trimming: 5 bases; junction bases outside the gene matches: 10. CDR3 nucleotides: TGTGCCAGCAGTGCTCTCGCGGGAGGGCCGGGAGATACGCAGTATTTT. Translation: CASSALAGGPGDTQYF.

This clone was counted only a few times. This sequence joins TRBV7-8 and TRBJ2-7; D gene unclear. CDR3 length equals 15 residues. Germline V gene data show CDR1 as SGHVS and CDR2 as FQNEAQ. The V gene lost 5 bases and the J gene lost 4 bases, with 18 bases spanning the gap. CDR3 nucleotide sequence: TGTGCCAGCAGCAACCCGAGGTCCTCCCTTTACGAGCAGTACTTC. Amino acid sequence: CASSNPRSSLYEQYF.

This chain connects TRBV27 to TRBJ2-1; D is unclear. Germline CDR1 reads MNHEY; CDR2 reads SMNVEV (reference sequence). The V end was cut by 6 bases, the J end by 8 bases, with 17 bases between. The length of the CDR3 is 14 residues. The CDR3 nucleotides are TGTGCCAGCAGCCCAATGACCCCACGGGATGAGCAGTTCTTC. Translated, it gives CASSPMTPRDEQFF.

The chain has TRBV7-3 and TRBJ2-7, with 8 bases identical to TRBD2. The germline V gene encodes CDR1 SGHTA and CDR2 FQGTGA. The J segment lost 0 bases and the V segment lost 5 bases, leaving 0 bases of the junction unmatched. The CDR3 totals 13 residues. The CDR3 sequence is CASSSGGSYEQYF. The CDR3 region has the DNA TGTGCCAGCAGCAGCGGGGGCTCCTACGAGCAGTACTTC. Looking up the rest from reference TRBV7-3 and TRBJ2-7 gives the full variable domain: GAGVSQTPSNKVTEKGKYVELRCDPISGHTALYWYRQSLGQGPEFLIYFQGTGAADDSGLPNDRFFAVRPEGSVSTLKIQRTERGDSAVYLCASSSGGSYEQYFGPGTRLTVT.

The chain uses TRBV10-3 and TRBJ2-7; possibly TRBD1 for D (5 bases). CDR1 and CDR2 (germline): ENHRY, SYGVKD. Trimming took 4 bases from V and 0 from J, leaving 16 bases between them. This CDR3 has 16 amino acids. CDR3 residues: CAISGQPYSISYEQYF. CDR3 in DNA: TGTGCCATCAGTGGACAGCCCTACTCGATCTCCTACGAGCAGTACTTC.

The chain couples TRBV5-1 to TRBJ2-3; TRBD1 might be the D (5 bases). The CDR3 runs to 15 residues. Germline V lookup: CDR1 SGHRS, CDR2 YFSETQ. The V gene lost 4 bases and the J gene lost 1 base, with 13 bases spanning the gap. The DNA for the CDR3 is TGCGCCAGCAGCGTACAGGTTGGTGGCACAGATACGCAGTATTTT. It codes for CASSVQVGGTDTQYF.

The chain carries TRBV28 and TRBJ1-6; no clear D gene. Looked up from germline, CDR1 is MDHEN and CDR2 is SYDVKM. V lost 1 base, J lost 7 bases, and 17 bases lay in between. The CDR3 totals 17 residues. CDR3 loop: CASSLYPRRRENSPLHF. DNA of the CDR3: TGTGCCAGCAGTTTATATCCACGAAGACGGGAGAATTCACCCCTCCACTTT.